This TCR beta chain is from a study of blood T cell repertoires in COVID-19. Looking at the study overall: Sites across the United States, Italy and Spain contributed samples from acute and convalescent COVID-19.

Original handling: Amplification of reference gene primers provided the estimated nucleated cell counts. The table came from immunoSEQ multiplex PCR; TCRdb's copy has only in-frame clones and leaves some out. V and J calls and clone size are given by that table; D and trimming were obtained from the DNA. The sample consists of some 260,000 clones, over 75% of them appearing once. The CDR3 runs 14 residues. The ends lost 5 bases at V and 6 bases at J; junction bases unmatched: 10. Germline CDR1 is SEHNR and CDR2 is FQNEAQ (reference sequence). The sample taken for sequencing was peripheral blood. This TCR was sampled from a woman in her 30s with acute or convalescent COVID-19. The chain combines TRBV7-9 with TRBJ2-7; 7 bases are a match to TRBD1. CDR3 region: CASSPRQGAGEQYF. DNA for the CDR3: TGTGCCAGCAGCCCACGACAGGGAGCTGGCGAGCAGTACTTC.